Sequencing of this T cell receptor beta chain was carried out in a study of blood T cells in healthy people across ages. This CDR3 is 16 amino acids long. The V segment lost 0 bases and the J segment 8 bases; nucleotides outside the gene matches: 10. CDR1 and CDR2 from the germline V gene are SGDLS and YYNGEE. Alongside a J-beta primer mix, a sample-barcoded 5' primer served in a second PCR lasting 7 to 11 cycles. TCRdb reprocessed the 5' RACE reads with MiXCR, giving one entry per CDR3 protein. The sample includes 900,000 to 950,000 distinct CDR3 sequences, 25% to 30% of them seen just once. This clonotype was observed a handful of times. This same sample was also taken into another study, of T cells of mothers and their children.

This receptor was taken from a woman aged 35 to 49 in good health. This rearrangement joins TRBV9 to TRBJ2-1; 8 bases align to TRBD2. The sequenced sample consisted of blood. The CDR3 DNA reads TGTGCCAGCAGCGTAGCGTCCAGCGGGGGCTTTCATGAGCAGTTCTTC. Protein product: CASSVASSGGFHEQFF.